A selection of T cell receptor beta chains follows, all from one sample in a study of blood T cell repertoires in COVID-19. The data were produced by immunoSEQ multiplex PCR, yet TCRdb's version contains in-frame clones alone and is incomplete. The table shows 160,000 or so clones, with 81% occurring only once. Source material: PBMCs or T cells enriched from blood (not recorded which). The receptors here all came from a middle-aged woman with acute COVID-19. Each CDR3 is given with its conserved first and last residue. Each record gives: J gene, V gene, D gene, clone size, CDR3 protein, CDR3 DNA. D genes are given only for firm matches. Where a row states a size, it is once, few, many or the class of an expanded clone; other rows omit it.

J gene: TRBJ2-6; V gene: TRBV11-1; D gene: .; clone size: .; CDR3 protein: CASLGANVLTF; CDR3 DNA: TGTGCCAGCCTTGGGGCCAACGTCCTGACTTTC
J gene: TRBJ2-3; V gene: TRBV2; D gene: .; clone size: .; CDR3 protein: CASSDRNRETDTQYF; CDR3 DNA: TGTGCCAGCAGTGATCGTAACAGGGAAACAGATACGCAGTATTTT
J gene: TRBJ2-2; V gene: TRBV5-1; D gene: TRBD2; clone size: once; CDR3 protein: CASSLVTSGTGELFF; CDR3 DNA: TGCGCCAGCAGCTTGGTCACTAGCGGCACCGGGGAGCTGTTTTTT
J gene: TRBJ2-7; V gene: TRBV19; D gene: .; clone size: .; CDR3 protein: CASSSTGTPFYEQYF; CDR3 DNA: TGTGCCAGTAGTTCCACCGGGACACCGTTCTACGAGCAGTACTTC
J gene: TRBJ2-7; V gene: TRBV30; D gene: .; clone size: .; CDR3 protein: CAWSGPWGVRDEQYF; CDR3 DNA: TGTGCCTGGAGTGGCCCATGGGGGGTGAGGGACGAGCAGTACTTC
J gene: TRBJ1-5; V gene: TRBV6-1; D gene: .; clone size: .; CDR3 protein: CASSERGNQPQHF; CDR3 DNA: TGTGCCAGCAGTGAACGGGGGAATCAGCCCCAGCATTTT
J gene: TRBJ1-2; V gene: TRBV7-9; D gene: TRBD1; clone size: .; CDR3 protein: CASSLSGGGQGTPRNGYTF; CDR3 DNA: TGTGCCAGCAGCTTATCGGGCGGAGGACAGGGAACTCCTAGAAATGGCTACACCTTC
J gene: TRBJ2-1; V gene: TRBV15; D gene: .; clone size: .; CDR3 protein: CATSRGERLPEEQFF; CDR3 DNA: TGTGCCACCAGCAGAGGGGAGCGCCTTCCTGAAGAGCAGTTCTTC
J gene: TRBJ1-5; V gene: TRBV5-1; D gene: TRBD1; clone size: .; CDR3 protein: CASSLKQRDRGFLSQPQHF; CDR3 DNA: TGCGCCAGCAGCTTGAAACAGCGGGACAGGGGCTTCCTAAGCCAGCCCCAGCATTTT
J gene: TRBJ1-2; V gene: TRBV5-1; D gene: TRBD1; clone size: few; CDR3 protein: CASSSTTGVARGGYTF; CDR3 DNA: TGCGCCAGCAGCTCCACGACAGGGGTAGCTCGAGGGGGCTACACCTTC
J gene: TRBJ1-2; V gene: TRBV5-1; D gene: .; clone size: once; CDR3 protein: CASRNLGANYGYTF; CDR3 DNA: TGCGCCAGCAGAAACCTCGGAGCTAACTATGGCTACACCTTC
J gene: TRBJ2-6; V gene: TRBV9; D gene: TRBD1; clone size: .; CDR3 protein: CASSGDRAGANVLTF; CDR3 DNA: TGTGCCAGCAGCGGCGACAGGGCTGGGGCCAACGTCCTGACTTTC
J gene: TRBJ2-5; V gene: TRBV6-1; D gene: .; clone size: .; CDR3 protein: CASSELRKETQYF; CDR3 DNA: TGTGCCAGCAGTGAACTGCGGAAAGAGACCCAGTACTTC
J gene: TRBJ1-2; V gene: TRBV5-1; D gene: TRBD1; clone size: .; CDR3 protein: CASSHGGQGSYTF; CDR3 DNA: TGCGCCAGCAGCCACGGCGGACAGGGGAGCTACACCTTC
J gene: TRBJ2-5; V gene: TRBV15; D gene: .; clone size: .; CDR3 protein: CATARGGAVQTQYF; CDR3 DNA: TGTGCCACCGCCCGTGGGGGGGCGGTACAGACCCAGTACTTC
J gene: TRBJ1-1; V gene: TRBV12-3/TRBV12-4; D gene: .; clone size: .; CDR3 protein: CASSTSNTEAFF; CDR3 DNA: TGTGCCAGCAGTACATCCAACACTGAAGCTTTCTTT
J gene: TRBJ1-3; V gene: TRBV6-1; D gene: .; clone size: .; CDR3 protein: CASSELQDSGNTIYF; CDR3 DNA: TGTGCCAGCAGTGAACTACAGGACTCTGGAAACACCATATATTTT
J gene: TRBJ1-5; V gene: TRBV19; D gene: TRBD1; clone size: few; CDR3 protein: CASSRRTGVGSNQPQHF; CDR3 DNA: TGTGCCAGTAGTAGAAGAACAGGGGTGGGGAGCAATCAGCCCCAGCATTTT
J gene: TRBJ1-1; V gene: TRBV19; D gene: .; clone size: .; CDR3 protein: CASRDRAGTEAFF; CDR3 DNA: TGTGCCAGTAGGGACCGGGCGGGCACTGAAGCTTTCTTT
J gene: TRBJ2-1; V gene: TRBV19; D gene: .; clone size: once; CDR3 protein: CASTNTLGEQFF; CDR3 DNA: TGTGCCAGTACCAATACTCTTGGTGAGCAGTTCTTC
J gene: TRBJ1-2; V gene: TRBV10-3; D gene: TRBD1; clone size: .; CDR3 protein: CAISAGQGIYGYTF; CDR3 DNA: TGTGCCATCAGTGCAGGACAGGGAATCTATGGCTACACCTTC
J gene: TRBJ2-7; V gene: TRBV3-1/TRBV3-2; D gene: .; clone size: .; CDR3 protein: CASSQDFTGQAYEQYF; CDR3 DNA: TGTGCCAGCAGCCAAGATTTCACAGGGCAAGCCTACGAGCAGTACTTC
J gene: TRBJ1-5; V gene: TRBV9; D gene: .; clone size: .; CDR3 protein: CASSSREGSNQPQHF; CDR3 DNA: TGTGCCAGCAGCTCCCGGGAGGGCAGCAATCAGCCCCAGCATTTT
J gene: TRBJ1-2; V gene: TRBV25-1; D gene: TRBD1; clone size: .; CDR3 protein: CASSDPGQGLNGYTF; CDR3 DNA: TGTGCCAGCAGTGACCCGGGACAGGGGTTGAATGGCTACACCTTC
J gene: TRBJ2-2; V gene: TRBV19; D gene: .; clone size: .; CDR3 protein: CASSLLAGYGLNTGELFF; CDR3 DNA: TGTGCCAGTAGTCTCTTGGCGGGATACGGGTTGAACACCGGGGAGCTGTTTTTT
J gene: TRBJ2-2; V gene: TRBV7-9; D gene: TRBD1; clone size: .; CDR3 protein: CASSLGQGESTGELFF; CDR3 DNA: TGTGCCAGCAGCTTAGGACAGGGGGAGAGCACCGGGGAGCTGTTTTTT